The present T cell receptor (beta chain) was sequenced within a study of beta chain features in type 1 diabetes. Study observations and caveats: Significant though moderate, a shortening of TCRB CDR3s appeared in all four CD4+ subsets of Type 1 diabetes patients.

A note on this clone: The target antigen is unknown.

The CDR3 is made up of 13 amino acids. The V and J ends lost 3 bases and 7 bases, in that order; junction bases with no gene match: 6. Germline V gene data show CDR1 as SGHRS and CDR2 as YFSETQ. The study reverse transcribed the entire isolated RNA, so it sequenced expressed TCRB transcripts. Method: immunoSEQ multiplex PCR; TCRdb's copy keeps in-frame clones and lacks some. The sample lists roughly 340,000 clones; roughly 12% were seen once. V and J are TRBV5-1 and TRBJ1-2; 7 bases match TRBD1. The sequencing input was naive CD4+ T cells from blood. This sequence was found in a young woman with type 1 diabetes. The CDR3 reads CASSWGTELGYTF. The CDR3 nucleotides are TGCGCCAGCAGCTGGGGGACAGAACTTGGCTACACCTTC.